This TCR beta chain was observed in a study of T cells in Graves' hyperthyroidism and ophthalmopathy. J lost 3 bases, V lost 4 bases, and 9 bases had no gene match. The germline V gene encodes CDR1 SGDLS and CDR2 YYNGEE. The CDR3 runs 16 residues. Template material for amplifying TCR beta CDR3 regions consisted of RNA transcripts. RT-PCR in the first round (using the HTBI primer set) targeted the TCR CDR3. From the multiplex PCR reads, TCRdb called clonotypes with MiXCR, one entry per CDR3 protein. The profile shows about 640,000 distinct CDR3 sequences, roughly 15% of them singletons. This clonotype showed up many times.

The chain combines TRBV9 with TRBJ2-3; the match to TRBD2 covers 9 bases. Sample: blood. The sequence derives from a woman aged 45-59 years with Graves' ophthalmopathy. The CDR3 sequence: CASSTNRREGTDTQYF. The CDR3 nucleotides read TGTGCCAGCAGCACAAACCGGCGGGAGGGAACAGATACGCAGTATTTT.